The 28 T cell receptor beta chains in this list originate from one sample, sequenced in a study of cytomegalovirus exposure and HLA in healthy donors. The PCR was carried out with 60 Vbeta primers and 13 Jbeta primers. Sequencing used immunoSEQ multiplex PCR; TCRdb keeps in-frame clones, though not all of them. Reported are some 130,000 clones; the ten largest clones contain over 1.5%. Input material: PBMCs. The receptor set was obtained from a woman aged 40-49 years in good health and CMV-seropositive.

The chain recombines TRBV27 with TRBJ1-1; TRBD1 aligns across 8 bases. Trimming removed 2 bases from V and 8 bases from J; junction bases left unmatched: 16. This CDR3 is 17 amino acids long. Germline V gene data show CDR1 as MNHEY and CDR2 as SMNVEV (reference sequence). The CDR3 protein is CASSLRLQGASLKEAFF. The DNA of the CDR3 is TGTGCCAGCAGTTTAAGGTTGCAGGGGGCCAGCCTTAAGGAAGCTTTCTTT.

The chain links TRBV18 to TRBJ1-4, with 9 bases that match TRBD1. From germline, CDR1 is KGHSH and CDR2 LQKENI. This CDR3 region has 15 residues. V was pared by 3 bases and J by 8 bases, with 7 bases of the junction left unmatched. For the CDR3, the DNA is TGTGCCAGCTCACCCCCGGGACAGGGACAGGAAAAACTGTTTTTT. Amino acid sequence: CASSPPGQGQEKLFF.

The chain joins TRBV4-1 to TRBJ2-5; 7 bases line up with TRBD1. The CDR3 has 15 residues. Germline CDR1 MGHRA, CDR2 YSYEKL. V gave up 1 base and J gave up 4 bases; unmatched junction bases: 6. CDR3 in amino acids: CASSQGTGFPETQYF. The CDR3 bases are TGCGCCAGCAGCCAAGGGACAGGATTCCCAGAGACCCAGTACTTC.

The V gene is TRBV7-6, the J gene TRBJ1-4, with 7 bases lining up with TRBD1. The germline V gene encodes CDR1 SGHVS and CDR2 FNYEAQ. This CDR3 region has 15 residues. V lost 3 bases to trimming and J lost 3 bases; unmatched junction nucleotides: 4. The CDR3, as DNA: TGTGCCAGCAGCTTTGGGACAGCTCCTAATGAAAAACTGTTTTTT. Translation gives CASSFGTAPNEKLFF.

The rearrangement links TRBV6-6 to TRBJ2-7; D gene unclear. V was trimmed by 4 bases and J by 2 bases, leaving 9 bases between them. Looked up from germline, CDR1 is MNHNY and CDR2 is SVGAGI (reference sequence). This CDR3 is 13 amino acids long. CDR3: CASSLEYTYEQYF. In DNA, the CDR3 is TGTGCCAGCAGTTTAGAGTATACCTACGAGCAGTACTTC.

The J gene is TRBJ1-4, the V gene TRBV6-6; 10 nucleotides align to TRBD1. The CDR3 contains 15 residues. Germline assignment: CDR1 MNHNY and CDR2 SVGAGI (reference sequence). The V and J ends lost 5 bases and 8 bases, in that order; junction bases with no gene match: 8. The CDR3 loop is CASSRVGQGNEKLFF. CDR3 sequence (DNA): TGTGCCAGCAGTCGCGTGGGACAGGGGAACGAAAAACTGTTTTTT.

The DNA of the CDR3 is TGCAGCGCCGCAGGGGGCGTCGACGAGCAGTACTTC. Translated: CSAAGGVDEQYF. J is TRBJ2-7 and V is TRBV29-1; 8 positions match TRBD1. This CDR3 comprises 12 residues. Germline loops: CDR1 SQVTM, CDR2 ANQGSEA. Germline trimming cut 7 bases from V and 5 bases from J; bases unmatched to any gene: 7.

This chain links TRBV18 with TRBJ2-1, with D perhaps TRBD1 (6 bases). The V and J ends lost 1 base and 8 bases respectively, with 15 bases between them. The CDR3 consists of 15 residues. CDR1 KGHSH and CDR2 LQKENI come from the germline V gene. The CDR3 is CASSPQPSGVDEQFF. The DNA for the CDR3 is TGTGCCAGCTCACCACAACCGTCAGGGGTAGATGAGCAGTTCTTC.

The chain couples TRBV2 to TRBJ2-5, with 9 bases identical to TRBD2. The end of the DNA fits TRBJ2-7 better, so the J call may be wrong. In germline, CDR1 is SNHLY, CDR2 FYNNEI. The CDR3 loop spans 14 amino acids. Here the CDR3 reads CASTLAGVAYEQYF. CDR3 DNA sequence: TGTGCCAGCACCTTAGCGGGAGTAGCCTACGAGCAGTACTTC.

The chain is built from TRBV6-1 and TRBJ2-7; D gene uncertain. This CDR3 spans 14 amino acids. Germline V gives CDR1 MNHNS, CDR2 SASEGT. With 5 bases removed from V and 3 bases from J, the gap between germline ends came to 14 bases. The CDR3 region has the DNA TGTGCCAGCAGTCCCGGGTGGTCGGGCTACGAGCAGTACTTC. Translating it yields CASSPGWSGYEQYF.

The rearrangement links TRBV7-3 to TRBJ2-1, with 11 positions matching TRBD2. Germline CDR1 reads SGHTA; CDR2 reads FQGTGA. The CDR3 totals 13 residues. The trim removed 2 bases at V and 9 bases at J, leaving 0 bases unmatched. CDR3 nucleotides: TGTGCCAGCAGCTTACTAGCGGGGGGTGAGCAGTTCTTC. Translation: CASSLLAGGEQFF.

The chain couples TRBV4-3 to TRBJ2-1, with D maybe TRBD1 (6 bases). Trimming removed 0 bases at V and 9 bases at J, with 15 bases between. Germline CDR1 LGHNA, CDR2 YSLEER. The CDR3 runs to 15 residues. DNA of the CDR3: TGCGCCAGCAGCCAAGATCAAGGGGGATTAGGTGAGCAGTTCTTC. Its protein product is CASSQDQGGLGEQFF.

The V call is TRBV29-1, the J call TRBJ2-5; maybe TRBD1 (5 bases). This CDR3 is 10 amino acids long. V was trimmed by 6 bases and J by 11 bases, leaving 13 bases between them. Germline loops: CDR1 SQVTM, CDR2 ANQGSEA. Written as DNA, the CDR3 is TGCAGCGTATGTAACAGGTGGCAGTACTTC. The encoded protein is CSVCNRWQYF.

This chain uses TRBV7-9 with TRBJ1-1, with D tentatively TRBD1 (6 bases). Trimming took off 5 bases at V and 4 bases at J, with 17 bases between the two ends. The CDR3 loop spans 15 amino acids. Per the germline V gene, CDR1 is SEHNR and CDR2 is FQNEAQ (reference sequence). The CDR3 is CASSANRAKLTEAFF. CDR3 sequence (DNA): TGTGCCAGCAGCGCGAACAGGGCCAAACTCACTGAAGCTTTCTTT.

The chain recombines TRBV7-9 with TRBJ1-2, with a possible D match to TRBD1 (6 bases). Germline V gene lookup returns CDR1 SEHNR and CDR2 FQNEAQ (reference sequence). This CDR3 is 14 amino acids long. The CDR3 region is CTLAGQPNPYGYTF. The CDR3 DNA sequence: TGTACCCTAGCTGGACAGCCCAACCCCTATGGCTACACCTTC.

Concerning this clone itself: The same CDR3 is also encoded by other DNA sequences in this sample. CDR3 sequence: CASSPSTGDYEQYF. The CDR3 bases are TGTGCCAGCAGCCCTTCTACAGGGGACTACGAGCAGTACTTC. V and J are TRBV7-2 and TRBJ2-7; 7 bases agree with TRBD1. The junction had 7 bases not matched to a gene; V was cut back by 5 bases and J by 3 bases. The CDR3 extends over 14 amino acids. Germline V gives CDR1 SGHTA, CDR2 FQGNSA.

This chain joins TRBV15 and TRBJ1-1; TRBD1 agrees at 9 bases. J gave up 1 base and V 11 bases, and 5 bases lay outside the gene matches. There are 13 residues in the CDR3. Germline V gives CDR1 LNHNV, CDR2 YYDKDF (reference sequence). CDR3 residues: CAVSGQGNTEAFF. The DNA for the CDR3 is TGTGCCGTATCGGGACAGGGGAACACTGAAGCTTTCTTT.

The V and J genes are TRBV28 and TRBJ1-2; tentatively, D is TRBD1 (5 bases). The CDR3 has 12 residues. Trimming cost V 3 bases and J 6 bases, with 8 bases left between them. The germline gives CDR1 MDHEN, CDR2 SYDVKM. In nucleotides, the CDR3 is TGTGCCAGCAGTTTCGGCAGGGATGGCTACACCTTC. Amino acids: CASSFGRDGYTF.

The CDR3 loop is CASSVEGQGRKAFF. CDR3 coding DNA: TGTGCCAGCAGCGTAGAAGGACAGGGAAGGAAAGCTTTCTTT. The rearrangement joins TRBV9 to TRBJ1-1; the match to TRBD1 covers 8 bases. This CDR3 contains 14 residues. CDR1 SGDLS and CDR2 YYNGEE come from the germline V gene. V lost 0 bases and J lost 9; bases outside the gene matches: 7.

The CDR3 region has the DNA TGTGCCAGCAGTTTATTCGGACTAGCCAAAAACATTCAGTACTTC. This codes for CASSLFGLAKNIQYF. The chain recombines TRBV28 with TRBJ2-4; D is perhaps TRBD2 (5 bases). The CDR3 sequence is 15 residues long. Trimming shortened V by 1 base and J by 0 bases, and 7 bases separated the two germline ends. Germline CDR1 is MDHEN and CDR2 is SYDVKM.

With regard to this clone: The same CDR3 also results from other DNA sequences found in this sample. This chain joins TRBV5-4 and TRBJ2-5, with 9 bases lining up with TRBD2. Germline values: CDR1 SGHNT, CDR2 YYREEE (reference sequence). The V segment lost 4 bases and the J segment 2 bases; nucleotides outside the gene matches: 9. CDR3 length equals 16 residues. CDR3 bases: TGTGCCAGCAGCCCCCGGGGAGCGGGAGGTCAAGAGACCCAGTACTTC. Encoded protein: CASSPRGAGGQETQYF.

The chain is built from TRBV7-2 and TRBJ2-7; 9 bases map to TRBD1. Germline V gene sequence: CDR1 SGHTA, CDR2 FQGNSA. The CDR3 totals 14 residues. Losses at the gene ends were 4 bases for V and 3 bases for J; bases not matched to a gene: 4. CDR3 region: CASSSDRGFYEQYF. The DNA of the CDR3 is TGTGCCAGCAGCTCGGACAGGGGATTCTACGAGCAGTACTTC.

CDR3 residues: CASSIATGLNTEAFF. CDR3 sequence (DNA): TGTGCCAGTAGTATCGCGACAGGGTTGAACACTGAAGCTTTCTTT. The gene calls are TRBV19 and TRBJ1-1, with TRBD1 identical over 7 bases. Germline V gives CDR1 LNHDA, CDR2 SQIVND (reference sequence). V lost 3 bases, J lost 0 bases, and 4 bases stayed unmatched. CDR3 length: 15 residues. The variable domain in full, completed from reference TRBV19 and TRBJ1-1, reads DGGITQSPKYLFRKEGQNVTLSCEQNLNHDAMYWYRQDPGQGLRLIYYSQIVNDFQKGDIAEGYSVSREKKESFPLTVTSAQKNPTAFYLCASSIATGLNTEAFFGQGTRLTVV.

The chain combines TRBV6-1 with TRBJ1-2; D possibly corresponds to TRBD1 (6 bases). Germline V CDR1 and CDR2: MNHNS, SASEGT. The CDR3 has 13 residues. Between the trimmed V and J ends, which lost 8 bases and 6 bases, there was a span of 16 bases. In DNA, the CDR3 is TGTGCCAGCTCCTTAAGACAGGTGGATGGCTACACCTTC. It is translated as CASSLRQVDGYTF.

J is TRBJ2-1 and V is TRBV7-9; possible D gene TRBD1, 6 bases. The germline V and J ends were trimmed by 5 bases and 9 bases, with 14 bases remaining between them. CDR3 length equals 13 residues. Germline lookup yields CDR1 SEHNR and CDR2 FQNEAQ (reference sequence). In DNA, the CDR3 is TGTGCCAGCAGCCTGGGACAAGTCGGTGAGCAGTTCTTC. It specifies CASSLGQVGEQFF.

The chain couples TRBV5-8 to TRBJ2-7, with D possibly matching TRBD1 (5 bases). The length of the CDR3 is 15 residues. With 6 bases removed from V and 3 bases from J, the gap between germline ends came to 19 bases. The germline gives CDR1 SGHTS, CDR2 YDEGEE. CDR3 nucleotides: TGTGCCAGCATACGGATGGGGCAGGGCTTCTACGAGCAGTACTTC. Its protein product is CASIRMGQGFYEQYF.

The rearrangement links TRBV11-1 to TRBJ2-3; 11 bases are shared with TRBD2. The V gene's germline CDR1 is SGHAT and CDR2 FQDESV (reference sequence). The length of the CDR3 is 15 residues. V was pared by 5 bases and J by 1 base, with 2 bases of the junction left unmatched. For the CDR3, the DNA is TGTGCCAGCAGCCCACTAGCGGGGGGCACAGATACGCAGTATTTT. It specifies CASSPLAGGTDTQYF.

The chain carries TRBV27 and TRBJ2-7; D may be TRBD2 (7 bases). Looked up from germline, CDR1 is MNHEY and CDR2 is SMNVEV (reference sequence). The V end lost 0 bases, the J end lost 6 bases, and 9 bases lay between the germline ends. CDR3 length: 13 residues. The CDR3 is CASSLSGGAEQYF. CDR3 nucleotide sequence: TGTGCCAGCAGTTTATCGGGGGGGGCCGAGCAGTACTTC.